This TCR beta chain was found in a study of blood T cell repertoires in COVID-19. Study processing details: Cell counts per sample came from amplifying reference gene primers. Clones were read by immunoSEQ multiplex PCR, and TCRdb kept only the in-frame ones, dropping some. The DNA gave D and trimming, while V, J and clone size come from that table. The sample lists some 350,000 clones, around 90% occurring once. Sequenced input: peripheral blood. This receptor was identified in a human donor in a cohort sampled during active COVID-19.

CDR3 residues: CASSQGGTGSQETQYF. The CDR3, as DNA: TGCGCCAGCAGCCAAGGAGGGACAGGCTCACAAGAGACCCAGTACTTC. The J gene is TRBJ2-5, the V gene TRBV4-1, with 8 bases matching TRBD1. The V and J ends lost 1 base and 2 bases, in that order; junction bases with no gene match: 6. Germline values: CDR1 MGHRA, CDR2 YSYEKL. The CDR3 is 16 amino acids.